These T cell receptor beta chains were read from a single sample in a study of T-cell memory formation after mild COVID-19. TCRdb independently ran MiXCR on the 5' RACE reads; one entry per CDR3 protein. The sample holds around 450,000 distinct CDR3 sequences, less than 25% seen once. Material: PBMCs or a T cell subset sorted from them (not recorded which). Source of these receptors: an adult woman who had mild COVID-19 (a few samples of this study predate the infection). Cell type and time point are not known. CDR3s include the opening cysteine and the closing phenylalanine or tryptophan. The D gene is left open where the match is weak. Where a row states a size, it is once, few, many or the class of an expanded clone; other rows omit it.

j_call d_call v_call clone_size cdr3_aa cdr3_nt
TRBJ1-2 - TRBV7-2 - CARTEGRDGYTF TGTGCCAGGACTGAGGGACGGGATGGCTACACCTTC
TRBJ2-1 TRBD2 TRBV7-6 - CASSSEILAGLSEQFF TGTGCCAGCAGCTCCGAGATACTAGCGGGGCTCAGTGAGCAGTTCTTC
TRBJ2-3 TRBD2 TRBV29-1 few CSVDAGATDTQYF TGCAGCGTTGATGCGGGAGCCACAGATACGCAGTATTTT
TRBJ2-7 - TRBV11-1 - CASSLFRGYEQYF TGTGCCAGCAGCTTATTCAGGGGCTACGAGCAGTACTTC
TRBJ1-4 - TRBV6-6 - CASSPRGGREKLFF TGTGCCAGCAGTCCCCGGGGAGGGCGGGAAAAACTGTTTTTT
TRBJ2-2 TRBD2 TRBV6-2/TRBV6-3 - CASSARLAAENTGELFF TGTGCCAGCAGTGCCCGACTAGCGGCTGAGAACACCGGGGAGCTGTTTTTT
TRBJ2-2 - TRBV5-6 - CASSLVGHMNTGELFF TGTGCCAGCAGCTTGGTGGGACACATGAACACCGGGGAGCTGTTTTTT
TRBJ2-1 TRBD1 TRBV12-3/TRBV12-4 few CASSLDRGLRNEQFF TGTGCCAGCAGTTTAGACAGGGGGCTGCGTAATGAGCAGTTCTTC
TRBJ1-4 - TRBV30 few CAWSPSRDGTTNEKLFF TGTGCCTGGAGTCCGAGCAGAGACGGGACAACAAATGAAAAACTGTTTTTT
TRBJ2-1 - TRBV7-2 - CASSRQGYEQFF TGTGCCAGCAGTCGTCAGGGGTATGAGCAGTTCTTC
TRBJ2-7 TRBD1 TRBV20-1 few CSALVGQGGEQYF TGCAGTGCTCTCGTCGGACAGGGCGGCGAGCAGTACTTC
TRBJ2-1 - TRBV12-3/TRBV12-4 few CASSRQTPSEQFF TGTGCCAGCAGTCGGCAGACTCCTAGTGAGCAGTTCTTC
TRBJ2-3 - TRBV5-4 few CASSLTLGLGADTQYF TGTGCCAGCAGCTTAACACTGGGACTTGGTGCAGATACGCAGTATTTT
TRBJ2-1 TRBD1 TRBV29-1 few CSVNTGDSAYNEQFF TGCAGCGTAAACACCGGGGACAGTGCCTACAATGAGCAGTTCTTC
TRBJ2-5 - TRBV7-9 - CASSLGAEQETQYF TGTGCCAGCAGCCTCGGGGCAGAACAAGAGACCCAGTACTTC
TRBJ2-3 - TRBV24-1 few CATERAPGTDTQYF TGTGCCACTGAGCGGGCTCCGGGAACAGATACGCAGTATTTT
TRBJ2-6 - TRBV27 many CASSFGSGANVLTF TGTGCCAGCAGTTTCGGCTCTGGGGCCAACGTCCTGACTTTC
TRBJ2-7 - TRBV27 - CASSDDRYEQYF TGTGCCAGCAGCGACGACCGGTACGAGCAGTACTTC